The 11 T cell receptor beta chains below all came from one sample that was sequenced in a study of blood T cells in healthy people across ages. The use of a sample-barcoded 5' primer and a J-beta primer mix characterized a second PCR of roughly 7 to 11 cycles. TCRdb reprocessed the 5' RACE reads via MiXCR and lists one record per CDR3 protein. The sample shows around 870,000 distinct CDR3 sequences, around 26% of them seen only once. Source material: blood. These receptors were taken from a woman aged 80 or older in good health.

The CDR3 loop reads CASSRDRGDAEAFF. CDR3 in DNA: TGTGCCAGCTCTAGGGACAGGGGGGACGCTGAAGCTTTCTTT. This chain connects TRBV18 to TRBJ1-1; 11 bases fit TRBD1. Germline CDR1 reads KGHSH; CDR2 reads LQKENI. The V and J ends lost 6 bases and 6 bases, in that order; junction bases with no gene match: 6. The CDR3 consists of 14 residues.

The chain employs TRBV9 and TRBJ2-4; D perhaps matches TRBD2 (5 bases). TRBJ2-5 matches the DNA end more closely, so the J call is doubtful. The CDR3 consists of 14 residues. Germline values: CDR1 SGDLS, CDR2 YYNGEE. CDR3 region: CASSVGQRGETQYF. CDR3 DNA sequence: TGTGCCAGCAGCGTAGGGCAGAGAGGGGAGACCCAGTACTTC.

The chain combines TRBV5-1 with TRBJ2-5, with TRBD2 matching 12 bases. The trim removed 2 bases at V and 1 base at J, leaving 9 bases unmatched. The CDR3 is made up of 18 amino acids. The germline CDR1 and CDR2 sequences are SGHRS and YFSETQ. The CDR3 region has the DNA TGCGCCAGCAGCTTTGGACTTACTAGCGGGGGGATCCAAGAGACCCAGTACTTC. It encodes CASSFGLTSGGIQETQYF.

This clonotype occurred a few times. The V gene is TRBV21-1, the J gene TRBJ2-3; no DNA check was done on the table's D call, TRBD2. TRBV21-1 is flagged as a pseudogene. This CDR3 spans 16 amino acids. The DNA of the CDR3 is TGTGCCAGCAGCAAATTGGGTAGCGGGGGCCCAGATACGCAGTATTTT. This gives the protein CASSKLGSGGPDTQYF.

This clonotype was seen only a few times. The chain couples TRBV20-1 to TRBJ1-1; no clear D. The ends were cut back, 2 bases at V and 1 base at J, with 11 bases in the middle. The CDR3 has 14 residues. Per the germline V gene, CDR1 is DFQATT and CDR2 is SNEGSKA (reference sequence). The CDR3 nucleotides are TGCAGTGCTAGATTGTTAAACGGGAACACTGAAGCTTTCTTT. Residues: CSARLLNGNTEAFF.

As to this clonotype: This could be a read error, since a much larger clone is one nucleotide away. The V gene is TRBV7-9, the J gene TRBJ1-4; D unresolved. The germline gives CDR1 SEHNR, CDR2 FQNEAQ (reference sequence). This CDR3 spans 15 amino acids. The CDR3 spells CAGSLRVATNEKLFF. The DNA for the CDR3 is TGTGCCGGCAGCTTACGGGTTGCAACTAATGAAAAACTGTTTTTT. The whole variable domain, remainder taken from reference TRBV7-9 and TRBJ1-4, is DTGVSQNPRHKITKRGQNVTFRCDPISEHNRLYWYRQTLGQGPEFLTYFQNEAQLEKSRLLSDRFSAERPKGSFSTLEIQRTEQGDSAMYLCAGSLRVATNEKLFFGSGTQLSVL.

This clonotype occurred a few times. This sequence joins TRBV27 and TRBJ2-1; 11 nucleotides match TRBD2. The trim removed 6 bases at V and 12 bases at J, leaving 13 bases unmatched. Germline CDR1 MNHEY, CDR2 SMNVEV (reference sequence). The CDR3 is made up of 15 amino acids. For the CDR3, the DNA is TGTGCCAGCAGCCACCTTAGCGGGGGGGCGGGGGGGCAGTTCTTC. Protein: CASSHLSGGAGGQFF.

V is TRBV20-1 and J is TRBJ1-2; 7 bases line up with TRBD1. Germline V gene data show CDR1 as DFQATT and CDR2 as SNEGSKA (reference sequence). This CDR3 comprises 13 residues. J lost 4 bases, V lost 6 bases, and 8 bases had no gene match. The CDR3 here is CSASEGAGYGYTF. In nucleotides, the CDR3 is TGCAGTGCGAGCGAGGGGGCGGGCTATGGCTACACCTTC.

This chain joins TRBV29-1 and TRBJ2-7; D is perhaps TRBD2 (6 bases). Germline CDR1 and CDR2: SQVTM and ANQGSEA. Trimming cost V 1 base and J 6 bases, with 13 bases left between them. The CDR3 covers 13 residues. The CDR3 DNA reads TGCAGCGTTGAAGCGAGGGAGGCGGGCGAGCAGTACTTC. The encoded protein is CSVEAREAGEQYF.

This clonotype was observed many times. V gene TRBV5-1 combines with J gene TRBJ2-4, with D maybe TRBD1 (6 bases). In germline, CDR1 is SGHRS, CDR2 YFSETQ. Trimming took 0 bases from V and 13 from J, leaving 20 bases between them. The CDR3 has 15 residues. CDR3 DNA sequence: TGCGCCAGCAGCTTGGGGACAGTATCTTCAAGCCCCCAGTACTTC. Residues: CASSLGTVSSSPQYF. Full variable domain (outside the CDR3, taken from reference TRBV5-1 and TRBJ2-4): KAGVTQTPRYLIKTRGQQVTLSCSPISGHRSVSWYQQTPGQGLQFLFEYFSETQRNKGNFPGRFSGRQFSNSRSEMNVSTLELGDSALYLCASSLGTVSSSPQYFGAGTRLSVL.

A note on this clonotype: This sequence may be a read error, since a much larger clone differs from it by one base. The chain is built from TRBV20-1 and TRBJ1-5; a weak D match, TRBD1 (5 bases). The CDR3 loop spans 14 amino acids. Between the trimmed V and J ends, which lost 6 bases and 5 bases, there was a span of 17 bases. The V gene's germline CDR1 is DFQATT and CDR2 SNEGSKA (reference sequence). In DNA form, the CDR3 reads TGCAGTGCCCTCCCCGGGGGTTTAGATCAGCCCCAGCATTTT. This encodes CSALPGGLDQPQHF.